These 18 T cell receptor beta chains came from one sample sequenced in a study of blood T cell repertoires in COVID-19. Repertoires were generated with immunoSEQ multiplex PCR, while TCRdb's copy carries only in-frame clones and drops some. The sample records around 450,000 clones, 90% being singletons. Specimen: PBMCs or T cells enriched from blood (not recorded which). The receptors stem from a man aged 18 to 30 who had recovered from COVID-19.

V gene TRBV28 combines with J gene TRBJ1-1, with D perhaps matching TRBD1 (5 bases). CDR1 and CDR2 (germline): MDHEN, SYDVKM. This CDR3 is built from 14 residues. V dropped 5 bases and J dropped 1 base, with 11 bases sitting between them. Here the CDR3 DNA reads TGTGCCAGCAGTATTTTACAGGCGAACACTGAAGCTTTCTTT. Protein sequence: CASSILQANTEAFF. The full variable domain, completed using reference TRBV28 and TRBJ1-1, is DVKVTQSSRYLVKRTGEKVFLECVQDMDHENMFWYRQDPGLGLRLIYFSYDVKMKEKGDIPEGYSVSREKKERFSLILESASTNQTSMYLCASSILQANTEAFFGQGTRLTVV.

The V call is TRBV4-1, the J call TRBJ2-7; TRBD2 aligns across 7 bases. V dropped 4 bases and J dropped 5; count of bases not matched to a gene: 5. CDR1 and CDR2 (germline): MGHRA, YSYEKL. The CDR3 totals 13 residues. The CDR3 protein is CASSPTTSNEQYF. The CDR3 bases are TGCGCCAGCAGCCCCACGACTAGCAACGAGCAGTACTTC.

V and J are TRBV30 and TRBJ1-1; D is perhaps TRBD1 (6 bases). Trimming left V 5 bases short and J 3 bases short, with 19 bases between. The CDR3 length is 15 residues. Germline values: CDR1 GTSNPN, CDR2 SVGIG (reference sequence). The chain's CDR3 is CAWDSPGGAYTEAFF. The CDR3 region has the DNA TGTGCCTGGGACTCCCCGGGGGGGGCGTACACTGAAGCTTTCTTT.

The rearrangement joins TRBV6-5 to TRBJ1-5; D not resolved. Germline V gene lookup returns CDR1 MNHEY and CDR2 SVGAGI. Trimming cost V 7 bases and J 0 bases, with 7 bases left between them. The CDR3 sequence is 13 residues long. CDR3 sequence: CASTPNSNQPQHF. The CDR3 bases are TGTGCCAGCACCCCCAATAGCAATCAGCCCCAGCATTTT.

The J gene is TRBJ1-1, the V gene TRBV6-5, with D perhaps TRBD1 (6 bases). The V gene lost 10 bases and the J gene lost 3 bases, with 9 bases spanning the gap. Looked up from germline, CDR1 is MNHEY and CDR2 is SVGAGI. This CDR3 is 11 amino acids long. The CDR3 DNA is TGTGCCACCACAGGGTACACTGAAGCTTTCTTT. Amino acids: CATTGYTEAFF.

The V and J genes are TRBV14 and TRBJ1-1, with D maybe TRBD1 (6 bases). CDR1 is SGHDN, CDR2 FVKESK, per germline. V was shortened by 1 base and J by 0 bases, with 9 bases between the two germline ends. This CDR3 region has 15 residues. DNA for the CDR3: TGTGCCAGCAGCCAAGGGCAGGGGTTGAACACTGAAGCTTTCTTT. It specifies CASSQGQGLNTEAFF.

The chain employs TRBV27 and TRBJ2-3; 7 bases map to TRBD2. The CDR3 covers 16 residues. Per the germline V gene, CDR1 is MNHEY and CDR2 is SMNVEV (reference sequence). The trim removed 5 bases at V and 6 bases at J, leaving 14 bases unmatched. The CDR3 coding sequence is TGTGCCAGCAGTCTCCGGGCGGGAGCGTTGGTGGATACGCAGTATTTT. Protein product: CASSLRAGALVDTQYF.

As DNA, the CDR3 is TGTGCCACCAGTGACCCAGGACAGGGGGCGAAGGATACGCAGTATTTT. This encodes CATSDPGQGAKDTQYF. This chain joins TRBV24-1 and TRBJ2-3, with 11 bases that match TRBD1. The ends lost 4 bases at V and 6 bases at J; junction bases unmatched: 8. Germline V lookup: CDR1 KGHDR, CDR2 SFDVKD. The CDR3 runs 16 residues.

The chain couples TRBV27 to TRBJ2-1; 10 bases align to TRBD1. This CDR3 is built from 16 residues. Trimming took 5 bases from V and 5 from J; bases not matched to a gene: 9. Per the germline V gene, CDR1 is MNHEY and CDR2 is SMNVEV (reference sequence). DNA for the CDR3: TGTGCCAGCAGTCTGCCGACAGGGGGCGGGAACAATGAGCAGTTCTTC. Protein: CASSLPTGGGNNEQFF.

The gene calls are TRBV15 and TRBJ1-2; D gene unclear. V dropped 1 base and J dropped 10 bases, with 16 bases sitting between them. There are 14 residues in the CDR3. Germline V lookup: CDR1 LNHNV, CDR2 YYDKDF (reference sequence). This CDR3 reads CATSRVRLAANYTF. The CDR3 region has the DNA TGTGCCACCAGCAGAGTACGACTGGCAGCTAACTACACCTTC. The whole variable domain, remainder taken from reference TRBV15 and TRBJ1-2, is DAMVIQNPRYQVTQFGKPVTLSCSQTLNHNVMYWYQQKSSQAPKLLFHYYDKDFNNEADTPDNFQSRRPNTSFCFLDIRSPGLGDTAMYLCATSRVRLAANYTFGSGTRLTVV.

The chain has TRBV11-2 and TRBJ2-5; D unresolved. Trimming cost V 5 bases and J 5 bases, with 18 bases left between them. CDR1 is SGHAT and CDR2 is FQNNGV in the germline V gene. The CDR3 totals 15 residues. CDR3 DNA sequence: TGTGCCAGCAGCCCAGATGGTCTCCTCGGGGAGACCCAGTACTTC. It yields the protein CASSPDGLLGETQYF.

The chain combines TRBV5-6 with TRBJ2-5, with 13 bases matching TRBD2. The CDR3 runs 16 residues. The J segment lost 2 bases and the V segment lost 4 bases, leaving 5 bases of the junction unmatched. Germline V lookup: CDR1 SGHDT, CDR2 YYEEEE. The CDR3 sequence is CASSTLAGGHQETQYF. The CDR3 DNA follows: TGTGCCAGCAGCACACTAGCGGGGGGGCATCAAGAGACCCAGTACTTC.

This clone was seen many times. The chain uses TRBV30 and TRBJ2-1, with D perhaps matching TRBD2 (5 bases). The germline V gene has CDR1 GTSNPN and CDR2 SVGIG (reference sequence). The CDR3 totals 15 residues. Trimming stripped 1 base from V and 5 bases from J, with 15 bases between. Here the CDR3 reads CAWSGGWEFNNEQFF. The CDR3 bases are TGTGCCTGGAGTGGAGGTTGGGAGTTTAACAATGAGCAGTTCTTC. The full variable domain, rest sourced from reference TRBV30 and TRBJ2-1, is SQTIHQWPATLVQPVGSPLSLECTVEGTSNPNLYWYRQAAGRGLQLLFYSVGIGQISSEVPQNLSASRPQDRQFILSSKKLLLSDSGFYLCAWSGGWEFNNEQFFGPGTRLTVL.

The rearrangement uses TRBV5-1 and TRBJ1-5, with D possibly matching TRBD1 (5 bases). The CDR3 covers 13 residues. V dropped 4 bases and J dropped 5 bases, with 10 bases sitting between them. Germline V CDR1 and CDR2: SGHRS, YFSETQ. CDR3 loop: CASSQAGDQPQHF. CDR3 nucleotide sequence: TGCGCCAGCAGCCAGGCGGGGGATCAGCCCCAGCATTTT.

The J gene is TRBJ1-1, the V gene TRBV21-1; the table's D gene call, TRBD1, was not cross checked with the DNA. TRBV21-1 has pseudogene status. The CDR3 runs 17 residues. DNA of the CDR3: TGTGCCAGCAGCATCCCCCGGGACAGGGTGAGGTTGGGCGAAGCTTTCTTT. The encoded protein is CASSIPRDRVRLGEAFF.

CDR3 amino acids: CASSVGGSDAYNEQFF. CDR3 DNA: TGTGCCAGCAGCGTAGGGGGTAGCGATGCCTACAATGAGCAGTTCTTC. This chain uses TRBV9 with TRBJ2-1; possibly TRBD2 for D (5 bases). From germline, CDR1 is SGDLS and CDR2 YYNGEE. V was shortened by 0 bases and J by 2 bases, with 12 bases between the two germline ends. CDR3 size: 16 residues.

The rearrangement uses TRBV5-4 and TRBJ2-7; D is possibly TRBD2 (6 bases). The CDR3 is made up of 14 amino acids. The V end lost 7 bases, the J end lost 5 bases, and 19 bases lay between the germline ends. Germline V gives CDR1 SGHNT, CDR2 YYREEE (reference sequence). CDR3 sequence: CASGVGAGSHEQYF. The CDR3 DNA reads as TGTGCCAGCGGAGTCGGGGCGGGGTCCCACGAGCAGTACTTC.

This chain's CDR3 is CAISEGEDEQFF. CDR3 DNA: TGTGCCATCAGTGAGGGGGAGGATGAGCAGTTCTTC. The genes are TRBV10-3 and TRBJ2-1; TRBD2 might be the D (6 bases). V was trimmed by 2 bases and J by 8 bases, leaving 7 bases between them. Germline values: CDR1 ENHRY, CDR2 SYGVKD. This CDR3 comprises 12 residues.